This T cell receptor (beta chain) was identified in a study of T-cell reconstitution after alpha-beta-depleted transplantation in children. V was trimmed by 4 bases and J by 7 bases, leaving 19 bases between them. The CDR3 contains 16 residues. Library preparation (for TCRbeta) was performed with unique molecular identifiers. TCRdb processed the PCR reads anew with MiXCR; each CDR3 protein has one entry. Here the sample spans about 610,000 distinct CDR3 sequences, roughly 10% being singletons. The J gene is TRBJ1-4, the V gene TRBV12-3 or TRBV12-4; no clear D gene. This sequence originates from a human donor who donated a stem cell graft to a child with acute myeloid leukemia. Sequencing was performed on PBMCs from the stem cell graft donor, taken from the stem cell graft. The CDR3 DNA sequence: TGTGCCAGCAGTTGGCCGAGAGTGGGGAGGAGTGAAAAACTGTTTTTT. Translating gives CASSWPRVGRSEKLFF.